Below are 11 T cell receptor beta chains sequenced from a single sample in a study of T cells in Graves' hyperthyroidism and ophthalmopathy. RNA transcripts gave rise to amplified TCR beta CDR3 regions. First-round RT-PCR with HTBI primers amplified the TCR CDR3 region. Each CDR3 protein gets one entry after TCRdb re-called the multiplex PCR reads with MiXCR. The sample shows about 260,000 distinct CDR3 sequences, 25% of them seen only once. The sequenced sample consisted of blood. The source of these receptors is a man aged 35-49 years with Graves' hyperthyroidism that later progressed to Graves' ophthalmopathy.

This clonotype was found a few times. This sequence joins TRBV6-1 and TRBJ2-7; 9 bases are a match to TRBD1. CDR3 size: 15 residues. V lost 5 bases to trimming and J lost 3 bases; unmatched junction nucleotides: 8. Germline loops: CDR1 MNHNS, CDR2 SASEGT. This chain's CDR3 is CASSNPRQGGYEQYF. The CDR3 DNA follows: TGTGCCAGCAGTAATCCTCGACAGGGGGGCTACGAGCAGTACTTC.

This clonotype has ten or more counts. The chain's CDR3 is CASSQRDRGDYEQYF. The CDR3 bases are TGTGCCAGCAGCCAAAGGGACAGGGGGGACTACGAGCAGTACTTC. The V gene is TRBV4-2, the J gene TRBJ2-7; 11 bases match TRBD1. V was pared by 2 bases and J by 3 bases, with 3 bases of the junction left unmatched. The CDR3 is 15 residues long. Per the germline V gene, CDR1 is LGHNA and CDR2 is YNFKEQ.

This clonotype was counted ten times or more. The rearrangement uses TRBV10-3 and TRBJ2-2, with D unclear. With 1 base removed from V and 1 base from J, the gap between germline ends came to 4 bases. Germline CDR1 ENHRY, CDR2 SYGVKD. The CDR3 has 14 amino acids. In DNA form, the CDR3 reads TGTGCCATCAGTGAGTTCGAGAACACCGGGGAGCTGTTTTTT. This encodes CAISEFENTGELFF.

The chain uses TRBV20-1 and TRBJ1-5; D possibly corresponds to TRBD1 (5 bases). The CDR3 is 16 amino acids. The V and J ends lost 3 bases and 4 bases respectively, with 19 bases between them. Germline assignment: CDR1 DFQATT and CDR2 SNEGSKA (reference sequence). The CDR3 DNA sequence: TGCAGTGCTAGGAGGGCCGGCGGGGCCACAAATCAGCCCCAGCATTTT. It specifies CSARRAGGATNQPQHF.

The CDR3 sequence: CASSQDQRLGRGGQPQHF. The CDR3 nucleotides are TGCGCCAGCAGCCAAGATCAGCGGTTAGGCAGGGGGGGTCAGCCCCAGCATTTT. The V and J genes are TRBV4-1 and TRBJ1-5, with 7 bases identical to TRBD1. This CDR3 region has 18 residues. CDR1 MGHRA and CDR2 YSYEKL come from the germline V gene. V dropped 0 bases and J dropped 6; count of bases not matched to a gene: 14.

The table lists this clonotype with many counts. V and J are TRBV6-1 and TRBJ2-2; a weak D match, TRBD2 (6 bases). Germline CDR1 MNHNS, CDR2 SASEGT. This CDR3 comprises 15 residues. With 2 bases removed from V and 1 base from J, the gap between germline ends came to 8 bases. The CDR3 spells CASSEPGGNTGELFF. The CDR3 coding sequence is TGTGCCAGCAGTGAACCCGGGGGGAACACCGGGGAGCTGTTTTTT.

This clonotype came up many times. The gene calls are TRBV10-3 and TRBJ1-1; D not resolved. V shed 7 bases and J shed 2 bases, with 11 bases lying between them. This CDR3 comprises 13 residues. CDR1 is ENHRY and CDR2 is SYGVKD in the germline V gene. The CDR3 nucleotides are TGTGCCATCACACAAAGTCCAAACACTGAAGCTTTCTTT. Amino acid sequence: CAITQSPNTEAFF.

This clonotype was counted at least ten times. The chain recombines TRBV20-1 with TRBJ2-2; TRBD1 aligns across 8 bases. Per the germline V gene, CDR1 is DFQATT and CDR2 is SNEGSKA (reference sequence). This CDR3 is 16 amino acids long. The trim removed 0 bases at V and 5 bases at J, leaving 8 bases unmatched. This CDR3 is CSARDRSRGQTGELFF. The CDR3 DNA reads TGCAGTGCTAGAGATAGGAGCAGGGGGCAAACCGGGGAGCTGTTTTTT.

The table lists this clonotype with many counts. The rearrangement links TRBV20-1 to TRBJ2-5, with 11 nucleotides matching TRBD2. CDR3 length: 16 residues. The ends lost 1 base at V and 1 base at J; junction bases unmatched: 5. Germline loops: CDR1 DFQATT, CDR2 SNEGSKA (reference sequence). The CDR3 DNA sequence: TGCAGTGCTAGAGTACTAGCGGGAGAATTCCAAGAGACCCAGTACTTC. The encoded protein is CSARVLAGEFQETQYF.

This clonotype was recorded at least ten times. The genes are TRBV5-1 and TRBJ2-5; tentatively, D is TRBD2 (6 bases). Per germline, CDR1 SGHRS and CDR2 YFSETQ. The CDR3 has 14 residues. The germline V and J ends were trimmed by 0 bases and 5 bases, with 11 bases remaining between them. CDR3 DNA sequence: TGCGCCAGCAGCTTGGAGGAGGGGATGGAGACCCAGTACTTC. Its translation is CASSLEEGMETQYF.

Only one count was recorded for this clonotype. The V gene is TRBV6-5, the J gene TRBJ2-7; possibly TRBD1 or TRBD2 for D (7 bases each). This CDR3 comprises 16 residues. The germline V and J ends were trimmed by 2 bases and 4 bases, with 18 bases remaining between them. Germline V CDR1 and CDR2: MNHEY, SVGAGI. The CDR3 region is CASSYRRPGGGYEQYF. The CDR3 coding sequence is TGTGCCAGCAGTTACCGTCGTCCAGGGGGGGGGTACGAGCAGTACTTC.